Detailed here is one T cell receptor beta chain. The CDR3 length is 13 residues. Germline CDR1 reads SGHTA; CDR2 reads FQGNSA. The V end lost 2 bases, the J end lost 4 bases, and 9 bases lay between the germline ends. This sample is drawn from a study of cytomegalovirus exposure and HLA in healthy donors. As for the study in general: A previous analysis identified approximately 110 million unique TCR beta sequences derived from some 200 million T cells.

It was with 60 Vbeta and 13 Jbeta primers that the PCR ran. Measured with immunoSEQ multiplex PCR; TCRdb has only the in-frame clones, and not every one. The sample lists about 200,000 clones, 70% to 80% occurring once. The source is a girl between 5 and 17 years old in good health and CMV-seropositive. The specimen sequenced was PBMCs. This chain uses TRBV7-2 with TRBJ2-7; no definite D call. CDR3 coding DNA: TGTGCCAGCAGCTTATCGTCAGCGTACGAGCAGTACTTC. This translates into CASSLSSAYEQYF.